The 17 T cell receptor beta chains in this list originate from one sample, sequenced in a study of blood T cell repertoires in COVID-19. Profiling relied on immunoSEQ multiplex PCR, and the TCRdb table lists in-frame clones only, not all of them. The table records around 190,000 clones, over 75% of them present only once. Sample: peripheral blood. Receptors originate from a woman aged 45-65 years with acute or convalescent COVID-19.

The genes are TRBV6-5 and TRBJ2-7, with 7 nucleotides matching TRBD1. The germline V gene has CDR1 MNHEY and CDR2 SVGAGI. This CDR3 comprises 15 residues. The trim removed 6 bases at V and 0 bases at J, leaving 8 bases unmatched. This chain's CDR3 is CASSPSWDSSYEQYF. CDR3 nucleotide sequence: TGTGCCAGCAGCCCCTCTTGGGACAGCTCCTACGAGCAGTACTTC.

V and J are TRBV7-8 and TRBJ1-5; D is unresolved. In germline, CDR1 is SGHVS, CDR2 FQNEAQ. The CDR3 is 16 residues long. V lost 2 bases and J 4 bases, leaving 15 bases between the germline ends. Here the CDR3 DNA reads TGTGCCAGCAGCTTAAATGGGCAGGCCTCTAATCAGCCCCAGCATTTT. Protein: CASSLNGQASNQPQHF.

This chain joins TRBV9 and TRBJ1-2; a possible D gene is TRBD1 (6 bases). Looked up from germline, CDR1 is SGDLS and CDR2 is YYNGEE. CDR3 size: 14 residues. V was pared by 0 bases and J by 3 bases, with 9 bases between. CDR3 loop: CASSVGSGDYGYTF. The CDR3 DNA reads TGTGCCAGCAGCGTAGGATCAGGGGACTATGGCTACACCTTC.

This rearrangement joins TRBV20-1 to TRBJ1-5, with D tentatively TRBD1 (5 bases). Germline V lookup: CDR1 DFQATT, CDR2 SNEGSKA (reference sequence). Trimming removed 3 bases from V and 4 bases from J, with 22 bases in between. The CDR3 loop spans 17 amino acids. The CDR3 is CSASQGGTDGMNQPQHF. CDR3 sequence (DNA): TGCAGTGCTAGTCAAGGAGGGACGGACGGGATGAATCAGCCCCAGCATTTT.

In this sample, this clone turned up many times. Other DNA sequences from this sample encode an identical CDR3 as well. CDR3 region: CASSPDRKNTEAFF. In DNA form, the CDR3 reads TGTGCCAGCTCACCGGACAGAAAGAACACTGAAGCTTTCTTT. The chain couples TRBV18 to TRBJ1-1; TRBD1 might be the D (6 bases). Germline-derived CDR1 and CDR2 are KGHSH and LQKENI. This CDR3 has 14 residues. V lost 3 bases, J lost 1 base, and 9 bases lay in between.

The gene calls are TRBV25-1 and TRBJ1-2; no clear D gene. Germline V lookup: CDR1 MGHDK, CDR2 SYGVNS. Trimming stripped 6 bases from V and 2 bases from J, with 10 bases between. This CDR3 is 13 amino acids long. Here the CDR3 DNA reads TGTGCCAGCAGAGATCCGAGGAACTATGGCTACACCTTC. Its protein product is CASRDPRNYGYTF.

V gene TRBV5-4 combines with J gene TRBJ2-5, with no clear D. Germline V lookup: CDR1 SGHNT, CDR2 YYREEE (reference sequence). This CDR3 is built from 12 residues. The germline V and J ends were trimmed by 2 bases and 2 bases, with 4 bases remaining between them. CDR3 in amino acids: CASSFPQETQYF. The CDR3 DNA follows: TGTGCCAGCAGCTTCCCTCAAGAGACCCAGTACTTC.

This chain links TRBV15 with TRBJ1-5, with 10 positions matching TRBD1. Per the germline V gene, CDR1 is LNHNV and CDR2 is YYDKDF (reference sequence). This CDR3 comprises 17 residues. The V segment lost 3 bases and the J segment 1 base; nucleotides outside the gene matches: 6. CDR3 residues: CATSRKGQGLSNQPQHF. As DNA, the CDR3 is TGTGCCACCAGCAGGAAGGGACAGGGGTTGAGCAATCAGCCCCAGCATTTT.

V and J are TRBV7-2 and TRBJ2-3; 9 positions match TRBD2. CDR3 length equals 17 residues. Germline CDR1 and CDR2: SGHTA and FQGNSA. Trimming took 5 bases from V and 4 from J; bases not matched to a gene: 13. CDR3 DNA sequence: TGTGCCAGCAGCCCTGCTGGCGGGGGGGCCTGGGCAGATACGCAGTATTTT. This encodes CASSPAGGGAWADTQYF. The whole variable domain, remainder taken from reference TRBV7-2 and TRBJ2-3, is GAGVSQSPSNKVTEKGKDVELRCDPISGHTALYWYRQSLGQGLEFLIYFQGNSAPDKSGLPSDRFSAERTGGSVSTLTIQRTQQEDSAVYLCASSPAGGGAWADTQYFGPGTRLTVL.

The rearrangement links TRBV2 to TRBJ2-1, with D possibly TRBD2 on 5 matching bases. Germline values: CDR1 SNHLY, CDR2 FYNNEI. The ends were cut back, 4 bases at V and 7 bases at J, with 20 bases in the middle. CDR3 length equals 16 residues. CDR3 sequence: CASSGGRRNRLNEQFF. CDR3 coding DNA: TGTGCCAGCAGTGGAGGACGGAGGAATCGGTTGAATGAGCAGTTCTTC.

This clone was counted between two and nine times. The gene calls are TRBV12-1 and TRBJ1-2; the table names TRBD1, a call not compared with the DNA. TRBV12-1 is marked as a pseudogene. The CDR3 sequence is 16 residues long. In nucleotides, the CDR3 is TGTGCCAGCAGCCCCTCCCTGACAGGGGGTTCGTCTGGCTACACCTTC. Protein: CASSPSLTGGSSGYTF.

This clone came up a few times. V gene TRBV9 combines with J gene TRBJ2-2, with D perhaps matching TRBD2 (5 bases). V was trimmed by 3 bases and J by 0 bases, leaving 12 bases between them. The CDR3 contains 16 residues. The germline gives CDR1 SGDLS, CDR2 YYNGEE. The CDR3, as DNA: TGTGCCAGCAGCGCCGAGGGCAACGCGAACACCGGGGAGCTGTTTTTT. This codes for CASSAEGNANTGELFF.

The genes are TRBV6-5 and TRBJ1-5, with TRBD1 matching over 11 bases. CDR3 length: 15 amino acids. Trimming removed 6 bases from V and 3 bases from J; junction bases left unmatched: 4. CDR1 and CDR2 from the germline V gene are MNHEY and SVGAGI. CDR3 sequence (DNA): TGTGCCAGCAGCCGGGACAGGGGGTCCAATCAGCCCCAGCATTTT. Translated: CASSRDRGSNQPQHF.

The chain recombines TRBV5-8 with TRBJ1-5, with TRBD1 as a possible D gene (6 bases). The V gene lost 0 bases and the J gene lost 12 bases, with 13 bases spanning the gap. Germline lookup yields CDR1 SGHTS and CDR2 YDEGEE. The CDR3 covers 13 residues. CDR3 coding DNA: TGTGCCAGCAGCTTGGCCGAGCAGGGGCGCCAGCATTTT. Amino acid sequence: CASSLAEQGRQHF.

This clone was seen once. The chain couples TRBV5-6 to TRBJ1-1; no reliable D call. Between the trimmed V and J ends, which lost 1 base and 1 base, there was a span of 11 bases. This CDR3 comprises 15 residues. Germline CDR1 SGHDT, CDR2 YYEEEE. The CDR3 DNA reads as TGTGCCAGCAGCTTGAGAAAGCTTAAGAACACTGAAGCTTTCTTT. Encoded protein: CASSLRKLKNTEAFF.

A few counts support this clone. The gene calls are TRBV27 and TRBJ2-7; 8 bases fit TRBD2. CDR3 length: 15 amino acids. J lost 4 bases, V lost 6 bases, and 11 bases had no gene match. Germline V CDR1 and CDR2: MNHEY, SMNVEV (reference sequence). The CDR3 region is CASRPGLGKGYEQYF. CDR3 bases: TGTGCCAGCAGACCGGGACTAGGAAAGGGGTACGAGCAGTACTTC.

CDR3 protein: CASSQVAGGPKNEQFF. The CDR3 bases are TGTGCCAGCAGCCAAGTTGCGGGAGGGCCAAAGAATGAGCAGTTCTTC. This chain links TRBV3-1 (or the pseudogene TRBV3-2) with TRBJ2-1, with 9 bases that match TRBD2. Germline V gene data show CDR1 as LGHDT and CDR2 as YNNKEL (reference sequence). CDR3 length: 16 residues. Trimming took 1 base from V and 7 from J; bases not matched to a gene: 8.